The present entry profiles one T cell receptor beta chain with its context. Germline assignment: CDR1 LNHDA and CDR2 SQIVND (reference sequence). The CDR3 is 12 residues long. V was pared by 1 base and J by 12 bases, with 10 bases between. This entry is derived from a study of blood T cells in healthy people across ages. Next came a second PCR, run for about 7 to 12 cycles, which used a sample-barcoded 5' primer along with a J-beta primer mix. TCRdb fed the 5' RACE reads into MiXCR, producing one record per CDR3 protein. The sample contains about 1.8 million distinct CDR3 sequences, around half of which appear only once.

Material: blood. The sequence came from a woman aged 35 to 49 in good health. The rearrangement joins TRBV19 to TRBJ1-5; D is ambiguous. This CDR3 is CASSIGALNQHF. CDR3 DNA: TGTGCCAGTAGTATAGGAGCGTTAAACCAGCATTTT. The complete variable domain, with remaining parts taken from reference TRBV19 and TRBJ1-5, reads DGGITQSPKYLFRKEGQNVTLSCEQNLNHDAMYWYRQDPGQGLRLIYYSQIVNDFQKGDIAEGYSVSREKKESFPLTVTSAQKNPTAFYLCASSIGALNQHFGDGTRLSIL.